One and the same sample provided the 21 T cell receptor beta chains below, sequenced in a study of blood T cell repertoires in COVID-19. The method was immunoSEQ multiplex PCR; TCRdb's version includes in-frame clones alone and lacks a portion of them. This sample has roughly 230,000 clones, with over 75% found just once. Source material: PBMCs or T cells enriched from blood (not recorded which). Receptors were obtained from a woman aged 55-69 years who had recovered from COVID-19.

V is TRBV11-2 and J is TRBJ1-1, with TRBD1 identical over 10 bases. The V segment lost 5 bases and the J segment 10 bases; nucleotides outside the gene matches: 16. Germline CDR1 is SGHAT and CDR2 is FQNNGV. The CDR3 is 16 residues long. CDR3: CASSQGQGRIGLGAFF. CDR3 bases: TGTGCCAGCAGCCAGGGACAGGGGAGGATCGGGCTGGGAGCTTTCTTT.

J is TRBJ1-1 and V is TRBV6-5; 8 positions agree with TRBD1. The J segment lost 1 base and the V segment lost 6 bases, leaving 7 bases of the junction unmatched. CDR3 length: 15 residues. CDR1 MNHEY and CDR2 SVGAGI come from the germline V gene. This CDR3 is CASSRTGRGNTEAFF. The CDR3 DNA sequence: TGTGCCAGCAGCAGGACAGGGCGGGGGAACACTGAAGCTTTCTTT.

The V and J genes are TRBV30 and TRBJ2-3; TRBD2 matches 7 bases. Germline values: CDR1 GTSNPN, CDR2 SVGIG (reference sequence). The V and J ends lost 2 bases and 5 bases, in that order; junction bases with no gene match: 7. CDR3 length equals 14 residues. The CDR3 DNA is TGTGCCTGGAGTAGGGTTAGCGGGTTAGATACGCAGTATTTT. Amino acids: CAWSRVSGLDTQYF.

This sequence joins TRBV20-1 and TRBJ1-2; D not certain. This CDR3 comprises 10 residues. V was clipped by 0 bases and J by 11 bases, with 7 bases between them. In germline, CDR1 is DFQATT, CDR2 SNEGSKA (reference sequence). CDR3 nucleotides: TGCAGTGCTAGAGATCAGGAATACACCTTC. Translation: CSARDQEYTF.

As DNA, the CDR3 is TGTGCTAGTGGTTTGGTACAGTATGAACCGGTGACCCAGTACTTC. It is translated as CASGLVQYEPVTQYF. This chain connects TRBV12-5 to TRBJ2-5; D not resolved. The ends were cut back, 0 bases at V and 7 bases at J, with 15 bases in the middle. The CDR3 sequence is 15 residues long. Germline V CDR1 and CDR2: LGHNT, FRNRAP. The whole variable domain, remainder taken from reference TRBV12-5 and TRBJ2-5, is DARVTQTPRHKVTEMGQEVTMRCQPILGHNTVFWYRQTMMQGLELLAYFRNRAPLDDSGMPKDRFSAEMPDATLATLKIQPSEPRDSAVYFCASGLVQYEPVTQYFGPGTRLLVL.

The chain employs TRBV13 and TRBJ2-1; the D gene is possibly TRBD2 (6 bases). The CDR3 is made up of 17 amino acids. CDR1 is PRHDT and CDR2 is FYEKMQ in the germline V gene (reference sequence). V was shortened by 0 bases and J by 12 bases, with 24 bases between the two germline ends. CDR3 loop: CASSLGKNPTGVLGQFF. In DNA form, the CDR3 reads TGTGCCAGCAGCTTAGGGAAAAATCCGACGGGAGTCCTTGGGCAGTTCTTC.

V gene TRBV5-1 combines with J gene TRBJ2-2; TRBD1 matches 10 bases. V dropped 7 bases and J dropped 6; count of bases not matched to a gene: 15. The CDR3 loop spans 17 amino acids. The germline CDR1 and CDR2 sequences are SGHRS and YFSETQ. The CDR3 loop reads CASQRDRGFDRSGELFF. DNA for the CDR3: TGCGCCAGCCAGCGGGACAGGGGCTTCGATCGGTCCGGGGAGCTGTTTTTT.

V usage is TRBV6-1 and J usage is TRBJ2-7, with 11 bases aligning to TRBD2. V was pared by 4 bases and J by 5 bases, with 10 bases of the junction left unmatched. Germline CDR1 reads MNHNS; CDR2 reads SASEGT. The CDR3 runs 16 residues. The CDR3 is CASSAHLAGGTDEQYF. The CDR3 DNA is TGTGCCAGCAGTGCCCACCTAGCGGGAGGTACCGACGAGCAGTACTTC.

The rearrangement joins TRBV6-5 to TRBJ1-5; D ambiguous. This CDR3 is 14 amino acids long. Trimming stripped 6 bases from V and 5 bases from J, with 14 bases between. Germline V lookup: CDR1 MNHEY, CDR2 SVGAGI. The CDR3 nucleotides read TGTGCCAGCAGAGATCTGGGTGACTATCAGCCCCAGCATTTT. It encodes CASRDLGDYQPQHF.

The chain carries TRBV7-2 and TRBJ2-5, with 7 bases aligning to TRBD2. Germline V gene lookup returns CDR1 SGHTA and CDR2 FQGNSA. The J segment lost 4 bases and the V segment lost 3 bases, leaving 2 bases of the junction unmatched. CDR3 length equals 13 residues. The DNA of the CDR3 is TGTGCCAGCAGCTTCGGGAGGCGAGAGACCCAGTACTTC. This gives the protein CASSFGRRETQYF.

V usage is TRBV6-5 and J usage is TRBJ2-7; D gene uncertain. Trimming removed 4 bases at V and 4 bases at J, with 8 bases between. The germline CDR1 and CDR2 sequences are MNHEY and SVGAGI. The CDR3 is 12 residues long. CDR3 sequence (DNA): TGTGCCAGCAGTTCCTTGAGGTACGAGCAGTACTTC. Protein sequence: CASSSLRYEQYF.

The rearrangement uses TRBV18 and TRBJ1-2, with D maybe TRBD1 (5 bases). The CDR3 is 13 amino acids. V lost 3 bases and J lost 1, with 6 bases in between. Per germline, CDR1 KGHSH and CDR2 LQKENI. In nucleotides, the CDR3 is TGTGCCAGCTCACCGGGGGGTAACTATGGCTACACCTTC. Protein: CASSPGGNYGYTF.

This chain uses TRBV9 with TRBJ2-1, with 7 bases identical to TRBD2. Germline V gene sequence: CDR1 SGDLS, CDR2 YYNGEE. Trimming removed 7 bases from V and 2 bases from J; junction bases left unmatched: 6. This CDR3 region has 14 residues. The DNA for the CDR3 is TGTGCCAGCGGGAGGGCGGGAGCCTACAATGAGCAGTTCTTC. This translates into CASGRAGAYNEQFF.

CDR3 residues: CSARLAGEQFF. CDR3 in DNA: TGCAGTGCGAGACTAGCGGGAGAGCAGTTCTTC. The J gene is TRBJ2-1, the V gene TRBV20-1; 11 bases align to TRBD2. J was trimmed by 10 bases and V by 6 bases; bases with no gene match: 2. This CDR3 has 11 amino acids. Germline CDR1 is DFQATT and CDR2 is SNEGSKA (reference sequence).

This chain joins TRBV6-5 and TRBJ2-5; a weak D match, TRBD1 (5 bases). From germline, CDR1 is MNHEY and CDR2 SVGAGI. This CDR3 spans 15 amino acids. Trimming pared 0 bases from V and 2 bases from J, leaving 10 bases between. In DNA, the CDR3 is TGTGCCAGCAGTTACTCGAGACAGATTCAAGAGACCCAGTACTTC. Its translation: CASSYSRQIQETQYF.

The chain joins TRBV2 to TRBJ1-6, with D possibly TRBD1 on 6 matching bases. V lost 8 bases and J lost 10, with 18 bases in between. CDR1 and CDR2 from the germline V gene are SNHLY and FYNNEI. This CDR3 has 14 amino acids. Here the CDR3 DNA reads TGTGCCAGCGGGATAGAGACAGGCAACTCACCCCTCCACTTT. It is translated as CASGIETGNSPLHF.

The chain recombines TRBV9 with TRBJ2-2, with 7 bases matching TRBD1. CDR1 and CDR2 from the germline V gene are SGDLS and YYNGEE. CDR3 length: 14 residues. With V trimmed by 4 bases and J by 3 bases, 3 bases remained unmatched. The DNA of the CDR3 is TGTGCCAGCAGCCGGACAGGTCACACCGGGGAGCTGTTTTTT. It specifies CASSRTGHTGELFF.

The CDR3 region is CASSKDRTSYNEQFF. The CDR3 DNA follows: TGTGCCAGCAGCAAAGATAGAACCTCCTACAATGAGCAGTTCTTC. The chain employs TRBV21-1 and TRBJ2-1; the table's D call of TRBD2 was not tested on the DNA. TRBV21-1 is an annotated pseudogene. This CDR3 is 15 amino acids long.

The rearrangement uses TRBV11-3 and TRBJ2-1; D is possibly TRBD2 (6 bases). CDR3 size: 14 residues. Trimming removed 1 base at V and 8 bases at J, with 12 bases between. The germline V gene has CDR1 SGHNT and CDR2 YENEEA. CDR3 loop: CASSLADYADEQFF. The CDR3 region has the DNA TGTGCCAGCAGCTTAGCGGACTACGCGGATGAGCAGTTCTTC.

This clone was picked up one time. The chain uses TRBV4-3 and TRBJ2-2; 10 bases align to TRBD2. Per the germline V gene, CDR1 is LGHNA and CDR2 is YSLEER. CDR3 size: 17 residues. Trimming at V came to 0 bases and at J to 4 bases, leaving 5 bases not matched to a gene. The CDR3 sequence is CASSQDMASGGTGELFF. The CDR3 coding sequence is TGCGCCAGCAGCCAAGATATGGCTAGCGGGGGCACCGGGGAGCTGTTTTTT.

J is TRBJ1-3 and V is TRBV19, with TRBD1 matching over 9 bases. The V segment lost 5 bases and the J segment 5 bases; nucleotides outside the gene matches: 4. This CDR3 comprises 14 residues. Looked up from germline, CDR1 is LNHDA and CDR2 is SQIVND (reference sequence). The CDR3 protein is CASSGGQGRNTIYF. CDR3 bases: TGTGCCAGTAGTGGCGGACAGGGGAGAAACACCATATATTTT.